A selection of T cell receptor beta chains follows, all from one sample in a study of blood T cell repertoires in COVID-19. The table came from immunoSEQ multiplex PCR; TCRdb's copy has only in-frame clones and leaves some out. The table records roughly 150,000 clones, 80% to 90% of them present only once. Sequenced input: peripheral blood. These receptors all come from a woman in her thirties or forties with acute or convalescent COVID-19. Both conserved end residues are part of each CDR3. D genes are given only for firm matches. Clone size is shown for a subset of rows, as once, few, many or a class of expanded clone.

clone_size d_call j_call v_call cdr3_aa cdr3_nt
- TRBD1 TRBJ2-4 TRBV29-1 CSVGQGAKNIQYF TGCAGCGTGGGACAGGGGGCCAAAAACATTCAGTACTTC
- - TRBJ1-1 TRBV3-1/TRBV3-2 CASSPGQQFEAFF TGTGCCAGCAGCCCTGGACAGCAATTTGAAGCTTTCTTT
- TRBD2 TRBJ2-3 TRBV5-1 CASSITPGTSGTISTDTQYF TGCGCCAGCAGCATAACTCCGGGGACTAGCGGGACCATCAGCACAGATACGCAGTATTTT
- - TRBJ2-7 TRBV24-1 CATSDTGSSRNYEQYF TGTGCCACCAGTGACACAGGGTCGTCTAGGAACTACGAGCAGTACTTC
few TRBD1 TRBJ1-6 TRBV2 CASSMGQGDSPLHF TGTGCCAGCAGTATGGGACAGGGAGATTCACCCCTCCACTTT
- - TRBJ2-5 TRBV4-1 CASSQETGGRGTQYF TGCGCCAGCAGCCAAGAAACGGGGGGCAGAGGGACCCAGTACTTC
- TRBD2 TRBJ2-1 TRBV30 CAARLAGNNEQFF TGTGCCGCAAGACTAGCGGGAAACAATGAGCAGTTCTTC
- TRBD2 TRBJ2-3 TRBV11-2 CASSSIAGASTDTQYF TGTGCCAGCAGCTCGATAGCGGGGGCAAGCACAGATACGCAGTATTTT
- TRBD1 TRBJ1-2 TRBV9 CASSSPIDRQGRYGYTF TGTGCCAGCAGCTCCCCCATCGATAGACAGGGCCGTTATGGCTACACCTTC
once - TRBJ2-1 TRBV5-6 CASSLSENEQFF TGTGCCAGCAGCTTGTCCGAGAATGAGCAGTTCTTC
- TRBD2 TRBJ2-1 TRBV24-1 CATSAPLLAGVPNEQFF TGTGCCACCAGTGCTCCCCTGCTAGCGGGAGTTCCTAATGAGCAGTTCTTC
- - TRBJ2-7 TRBV7-9 CASSLEAGGPSHEQYF TGTGCCAGCAGCTTAGAAGCGGGTGGGCCCTCCCACGAGCAGTACTTC
- TRBD1 TRBJ2-4 TRBV5-4 CASSGDRLGGNIQYF TGTGCCAGCAGCGGGGACAGGTTAGGAGGAAACATTCAGTACTTC
- TRBD1 TRBJ1-2 TRBV9 CASSVTGGALDGYTF TGTGCCAGCAGCGTCACAGGGGGCGCGTTGGATGGCTACACCTTC
- TRBD2 TRBJ2-1 TRBV4-2 CASSQGFLAGVGWFF TGTGCCAGCAGCCAAGGATTCCTAGCGGGGGTGGGGTGGTTCTTC
- TRBD1 TRBJ2-7 TRBV18 CASSLGQDSYEQYF TGTGCCAGCTCACTAGGACAGGACTCCTACGAGCAGTACTTC
- - TRBJ2-4 TRBV11-3 CASSLTRGPTWGMNIQYF TGTGCCAGCAGCTTAACCAGGGGACCAACGTGGGGGATGAACATTCAGTACTTC
- - TRBJ2-3 TRBV12-3/TRBV12-4 CASSYSPDTQYF TGTGCCAGCAGTTACAGTCCAGATACGCAGTATTTT
- TRBD1 TRBJ1-5 TRBV30 CAWSTPGQGISQPQHF TGTGCCTGGAGTACACCGGGACAGGGGATCAGTCAGCCCCAGCATTTT
- - TRBJ1-3 TRBV18 CASSPEGSGNTIYF TGTGCCAGCTCACCAGAGGGTTCTGGAAACACCATATATTTT
- - TRBJ1-5 TRBV11-2 CASTVSGGSNQPQHF TGTGCCAGCACCGTCTCGGGGGGCTCCAATCAGCCCCAGCATTTT
- TRBD2 TRBJ2-3 TRBV6-5 CASSTSGGAADTQYF TGTGCCAGCAGCACTAGCGGGGGGGCGGCAGATACGCAGTATTTT
once TRBD1 TRBJ2-1 TRBV2 CARLAEKDRGGYNEQFF TGTGCCAGACTTGCCGAGAAGGACAGGGGAGGCTACAATGAGCAGTTCTTC
- TRBD2 TRBJ2-7 TRBV30 CAWSVSSGTYEQYF TGTGCCTGGAGTGTCTCTAGCGGAACCTACGAGCAGTACTTC
- - TRBJ1-2 TRBV4-1 CASSHQTGLSYGYTF TGCGCCAGCAGCCACCAGACAGGACTTTCCTATGGCTACACCTTC